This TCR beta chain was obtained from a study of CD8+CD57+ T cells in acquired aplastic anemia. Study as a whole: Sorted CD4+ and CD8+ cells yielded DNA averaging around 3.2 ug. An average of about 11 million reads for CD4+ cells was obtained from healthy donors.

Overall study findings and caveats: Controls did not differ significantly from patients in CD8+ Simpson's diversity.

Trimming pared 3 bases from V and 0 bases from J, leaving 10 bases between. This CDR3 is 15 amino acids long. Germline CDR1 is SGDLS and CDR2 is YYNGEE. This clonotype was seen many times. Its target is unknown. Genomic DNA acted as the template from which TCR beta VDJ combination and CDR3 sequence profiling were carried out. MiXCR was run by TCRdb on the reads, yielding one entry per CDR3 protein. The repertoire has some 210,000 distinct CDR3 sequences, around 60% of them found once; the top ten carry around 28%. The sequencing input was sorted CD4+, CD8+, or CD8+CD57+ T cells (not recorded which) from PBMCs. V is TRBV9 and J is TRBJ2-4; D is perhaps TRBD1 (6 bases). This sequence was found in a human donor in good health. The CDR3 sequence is CASSDGQLAKNIQYF. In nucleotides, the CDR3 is TGTGCCAGCAGCGACGGACAGCTAGCCAAAAACATTCAGTACTTC.